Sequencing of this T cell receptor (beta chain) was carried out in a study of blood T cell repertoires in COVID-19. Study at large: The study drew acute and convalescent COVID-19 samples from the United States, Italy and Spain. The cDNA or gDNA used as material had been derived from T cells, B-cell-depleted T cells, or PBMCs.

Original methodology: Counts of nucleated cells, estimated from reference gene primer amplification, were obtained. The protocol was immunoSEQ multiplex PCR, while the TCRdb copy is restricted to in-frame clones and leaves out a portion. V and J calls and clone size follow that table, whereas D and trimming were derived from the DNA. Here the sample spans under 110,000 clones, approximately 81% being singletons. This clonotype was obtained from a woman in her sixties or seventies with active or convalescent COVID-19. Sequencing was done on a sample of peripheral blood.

The CDR3 bases are TGTGCCAGCAGTACCCCGGGACAGGGGGCTGGTGGCTACACCTTC. This sequence encodes CASSTPGQGAGGYTF. This chain uses TRBV28 with TRBJ1-2; 12 bases fit TRBD1. J lost 7 bases, V lost 5 bases, and 8 bases had no gene match. CDR3 length: 15 residues. Germline V gene lookup returns CDR1 MDHEN and CDR2 SYDVKM.